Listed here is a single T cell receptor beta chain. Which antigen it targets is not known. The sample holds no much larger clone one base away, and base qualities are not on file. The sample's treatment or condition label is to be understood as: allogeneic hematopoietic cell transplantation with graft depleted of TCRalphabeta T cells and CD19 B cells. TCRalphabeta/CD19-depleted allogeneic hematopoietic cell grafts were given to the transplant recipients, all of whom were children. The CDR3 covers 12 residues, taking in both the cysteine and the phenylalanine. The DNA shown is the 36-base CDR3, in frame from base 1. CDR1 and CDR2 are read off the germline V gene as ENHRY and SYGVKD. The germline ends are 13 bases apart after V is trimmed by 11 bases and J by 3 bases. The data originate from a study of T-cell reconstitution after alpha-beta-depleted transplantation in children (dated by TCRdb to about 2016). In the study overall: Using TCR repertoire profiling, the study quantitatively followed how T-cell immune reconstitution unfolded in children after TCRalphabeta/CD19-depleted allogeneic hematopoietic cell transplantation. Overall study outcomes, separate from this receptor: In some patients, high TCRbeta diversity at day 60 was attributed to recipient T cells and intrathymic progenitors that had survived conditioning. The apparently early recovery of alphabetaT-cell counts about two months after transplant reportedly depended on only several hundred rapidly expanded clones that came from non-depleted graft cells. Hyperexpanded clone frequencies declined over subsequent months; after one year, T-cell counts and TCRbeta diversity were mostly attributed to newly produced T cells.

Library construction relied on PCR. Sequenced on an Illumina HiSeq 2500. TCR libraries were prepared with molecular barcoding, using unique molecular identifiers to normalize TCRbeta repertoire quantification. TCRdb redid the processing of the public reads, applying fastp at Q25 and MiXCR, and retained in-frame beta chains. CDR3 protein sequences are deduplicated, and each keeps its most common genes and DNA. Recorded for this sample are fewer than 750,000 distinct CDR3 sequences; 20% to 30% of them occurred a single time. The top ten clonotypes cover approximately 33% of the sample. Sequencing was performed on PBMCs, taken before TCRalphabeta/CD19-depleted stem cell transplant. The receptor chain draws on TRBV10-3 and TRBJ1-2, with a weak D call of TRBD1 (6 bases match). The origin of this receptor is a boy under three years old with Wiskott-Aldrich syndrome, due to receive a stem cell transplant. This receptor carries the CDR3 CAPSGQHYGYTF. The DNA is TGTGCCCCATCGGGACAACACTATGGCTACACCTTC.